This TCR beta chain was sequenced in a study of blood T cell repertoires in COVID-19. Overall study: Samples representing acute and convalescent COVID-19 were sourced from the United States, Italy and Spain.

TCRdb keeps only in-frame clones here, not all; method: immunoSEQ multiplex PCR. This sample yields a few hundred thousand clones, of which 88% are seen a single time; over 1.5% belongs to the top ten. The germline V gene has CDR1 SEHNR and CDR2 FQNEAQ (reference sequence). V gave up 1 base and J gave up 3 bases, with 9 bases separating them. The CDR3 consists of 14 residues. Material for sequencing was peripheral blood. The chain combines TRBV7-9 with TRBJ1-1, with D hard to call. The receptor was isolated from a man in his 70s with acute or convalescent COVID-19. CDR3 sequence (DNA): TGTGCCAGCAGCTTAGATCTATTATACACTGAAGCTTTCTTT. Amino acid sequence: CASSLDLLYTEAFF.